Given below is one T cell receptor beta chain in context. The antigen it binds to is not known. Base qualities were left out, and no much larger clone turns up one base away. The data originate from a study of blood T cell repertoires in COVID-19 (dated by TCRdb to about 2020). Looking at the study overall: Samples covering the acute and convalescent phases of COVID-19 were provided by collaborators in the United States, Italy and Spain. The material from the prospective study consisted of cDNA or gDNA derived from T cells, B-cell-depleted T cells, or PBMCs. Subjects who had been exposed to COVID-19, were actively infected with it, or had recovered from it provided the deeply sampled blood TCRbeta repertoires that made up the dataset. The repertoires were released in a freely available public database intended as a resource for research on the immune response to SARS-CoV-2. The samples were drawn from two sources: the first 160 participants of the ongoing ImmuneRACE study, and approximately 1,300 subjects contributed by 6 global collaborators. Nearly every sample came with metadata listing a de-identified subject ID, COVID-19 status, age in years and sex. Where HLA class I and class II types were available, the types were taken from metadata supplied by the sample provider, not from assay-based typing. The paper's findings and limits, for the study overall: The quantity of clinical and demographic metadata differed by source and by participant and was supplied without curation.

One collaborating source in Seattle enrolled patients during active infection and followed them longitudinally through the course of disease. The collaborating institutions used their own protocols to collect whole blood in K2EDTA tubes. Collaborator samples were shipped for TCRbeta analysis as frozen whole blood, isolated PBMCs, or DNA extracted from either sample type. The immunoSEQ Assay, a bias-controlled multiplex PCR, was used to amplify TCRbeta CDR3 regions from genomic DNA. The paper's processing steps were these. Within the assay, amplification of reference gene primers was used to estimate how many nucleated cells each sample contained. To quantify the absolute abundance of each unique TCRbeta CDR3 rearrangement, sequence reads were collapsed and filtered. For each sample, productive Simpson clonality was calculated as the square root of Simpson's diversity index over productive rearrangements. TCRdb's version of the immuneACCESS table is confined to in-frame rearrangements and falls short of the full clone set. An unresolved V gene accounts for under half of the shortfall where checked; the remainder is of unknown origin. V and J calls and clone size come straight from that table; D and trimming were deduced from the DNA. The table for this sample lists roughly 410,000 clones; around 91% of them were counted only once. The ten biggest clones cover approximately 1.5% of the sample.

Taken from cysteine to phenylalanine, the CDR3 has 14 residues. Of all the DNA, just the CDR3 is kept, 42 bases in frame from base 1. The CDR1 and CDR2 encoded by the germline V gene are SGHTA and FQGTGA. V and J are truncated by 8 bases and 0 bases respectively, leaving an intervening sequence of 11 bases. The chain is assembled from TRBV7-3 and TRBJ1-3; the D gene is unclear. The specimen was peripheral blood. This clonotype was obtained from a woman aged 35 to 49 with COVID-19, enrolled during active disease. The DNA sequence follows: TGTGCCAGCCGATTGGCCCCCTCTGGAAACACCATATATTTT. It codes for CASRLAPSGNTIYF.